One sample yielded the 22 T cell receptor beta chains listed below, sequenced in a study of T cell responses to AZD1222 COVID-19 vaccine. TCRdb's copy holds only in-frame clones and misses some; the assay was immunoSEQ multiplex PCR. The top ten hold less than 4% of the sample, which has 150,000 to 200,000 clones, 85% to 95% seen once. The sample here was peripheral blood, taken 28 days after the second dose of the MenACWY control vaccine. The receptors were gathered from an adult who received the MenACWY meningococcal vaccine as a control.

The rearrangement joins TRBV29-1 to TRBJ2-2; D is tentatively TRBD1 or TRBD2 (5 bases each). Germline assignment: CDR1 SQVTM and CDR2 ANQGSEA. The V gene lost 4 bases and the J gene lost 6 bases, with 12 bases spanning the gap. CDR3 length equals 13 residues. CDR3 protein: CSVVGTGPGELFF. CDR3 bases: TGCAGCGTTGTCGGGACGGGGCCCGGGGAGCTGTTTTTT.

The chain is built from TRBV7-2 and TRBJ1-1; 7 bases agree with TRBD1. The ends lost 5 bases at V and 7 bases at J; junction bases unmatched: 10. Germline CDR1 reads SGHTA; CDR2 reads FQGNSA. This CDR3 has 14 amino acids. The CDR3 DNA is TGTGCCAGCAGCCAACGGACAGGAACAATTGAAGCTTTCTTT. Translation: CASSQRTGTIEAFF.

The chain carries TRBV6-2 or TRBV6-3 and TRBJ1-2; D might be TRBD1 (5 bases). V was clipped by 6 bases and J by 4 bases, with 12 bases between them. CDR1 and CDR2 (germline): MNHEY, SVGEGT. CDR3 size: 13 residues. CDR3 sequence (DNA): TGTGCCAGCAGCCGACAGTGGGGCTATGGCTACACCTTC. This gives the protein CASSRQWGYGYTF.

The rearrangement links TRBV4-1 to TRBJ1-4; D is unresolved. Germline V CDR1 and CDR2: MGHRA, YSYEKL. CDR3 length: 15 residues. V was clipped by 3 bases and J by 3 bases, with 11 bases between them. The CDR3 DNA reads as TGCGCCAGCAGCCAGGAGGCCGCACCTAATGAAAAACTGTTTTTT. Residues: CASSQEAAPNEKLFF.

V is TRBV5-1 and J is TRBJ2-3; either TRBD1 or TRBD2 may fit D (6 bases each). The CDR3 spans 12 residues. The V end lost 6 bases, the J end lost 6 bases, and 11 bases lay between the germline ends. The V gene's germline CDR1 is SGHRS and CDR2 YFSETQ. The CDR3 loop is CASIGGGDTQYF. In nucleotides, the CDR3 is TGCGCCAGCATTGGAGGGGGGGATACGCAGTATTTT.

The chain joins TRBV29-1 to TRBJ1-3; TRBD1 is a possible D gene (6 bases). Germline loops: CDR1 SQVTM, CDR2 ANQGSEA. The CDR3 is 13 residues long. Deletions cut 5 bases from V and 2 bases from J, with 10 bases between. CDR3 sequence (DNA): TGCAGCGTTCGAGACAGGCCTGGAAACACCATATATTTT. Its protein is CSVRDRPGNTIYF.

This clone was seen just once. The V gene is TRBV2, the J gene TRBJ2-1, with TRBD1 identical over 7 bases. This CDR3 comprises 17 residues. Trimming cost V 7 bases and J 6 bases; bases outside gene matches: 18. Germline CDR1 and CDR2: SNHLY and FYNNEI. CDR3 DNA: TGTGCCAGCACGTACTGGACAGGTGCTAGTTCACGCAATGAGCAGTTCTTC. Translation gives CASTYWTGASSRNEQFF.

CDR3 residues: CASSPWPLKSSGNTIYF. DNA of the CDR3: TGTGCCAGCAGTCCCTGGCCCTTGAAGAGCTCTGGAAACACCATATATTTT. The V and J genes are TRBV27 and TRBJ1-3; D is unclear. V dropped 5 bases and J dropped 0 bases, with 17 bases sitting between them. This CDR3 contains 17 residues. CDR1 is MNHEY and CDR2 is SMNVEV in the germline V gene (reference sequence).

This clone was detected only once. This rearrangement joins TRBV19 to TRBJ1-1; tentatively, D is TRBD1 (5 bases). Trimming left V 3 bases short and J 1 base short, with 12 bases between. CDR1 LNHDA and CDR2 SQIVND come from the germline V gene (reference sequence). CDR3 length equals 15 residues. The CDR3 region is CASSIRRGTNTEAFF. As DNA, the CDR3 is TGTGCCAGTAGTATTCGCCGGGGGACGAACACTGAAGCTTTCTTT.

The chain combines TRBV28 with TRBJ2-7; 11 bases match TRBD1. The J segment lost 5 bases and the V segment lost 4 bases, leaving 4 bases of the junction unmatched. CDR3 length equals 14 residues. Germline V CDR1 and CDR2: MDHEN, SYDVKM. The CDR3 loop reads CASSSGQGAHEQYF. The DNA for the CDR3 is TGTGCCAGCAGTTCAGGACAGGGGGCCCACGAGCAGTACTTC. Looking up the rest from reference TRBV28 and TRBJ2-7 gives the full variable domain: DVKVTQSSRYLVKRTGEKVFLECVQDMDHENMFWYRQDPGLGLRLIYFSYDVKMKEKGDIPEGYSVSREKKERFSLILESASTNQTSMYLCASSSGQGAHEQYFGPGTRLTVT.

The chain combines TRBV7-8 with TRBJ2-7, with 10 bases that match TRBD1. The junction had 16 bases not matched to a gene; V was cut back by 2 bases and J by 6 bases. The CDR3 covers 18 residues. Germline CDR1 SGHVS, CDR2 FQNEAQ. CDR3 protein: CASSLTLKTGQGSGEQYF. The CDR3 nucleotides are TGTGCCAGCAGCTTAACCCTAAAAACGGGACAGGGGTCGGGCGAGCAGTACTTC.

This chain links TRBV11-2 with TRBJ1-1; TRBD1 is a possible D gene (5 bases). V was pared by 1 base and J by 7 bases, with 16 bases between. This CDR3 region has 15 residues. CDR1 and CDR2 from the germline V gene are SGHAT and FQNNGV. CDR3 sequence reads: CASSLGWGEGIEAFF. The CDR3 DNA reads TGTGCCAGCAGCTTAGGATGGGGGGAGGGCATTGAAGCTTTCTTT.

J is TRBJ2-7 and V is TRBV7-9; D unclear. Germline values: CDR1 SEHNR, CDR2 FQNEAQ (reference sequence). The CDR3 is 12 amino acids. Trimming removed 5 bases from V and 5 bases from J, with 10 bases in between. The CDR3 DNA reads as TGTGCCAGCAGCCCTACAGCCGACGAGCAGTACTTC. It yields the protein CASSPTADEQYF.

The rearrangement links TRBV28 to TRBJ1-5; D is possibly TRBD1 (5 bases). The germline V gene encodes CDR1 MDHEN and CDR2 SYDVKM. The CDR3 is made up of 16 amino acids. The ends were cut back, 3 bases at V and 0 bases at J, with 12 bases in the middle. CDR3 in amino acids: CASSFGGGPSNQPQHF. The CDR3 DNA sequence: TGTGCCAGCAGTTTCGGGGGAGGGCCTAGCAATCAGCCCCAGCATTTT.

The chain combines TRBV28 with TRBJ2-7, with D possibly matching TRBD1 (5 bases). With 3 bases removed from V and 6 bases from J, the gap between germline ends came to 9 bases. The germline V gene has CDR1 MDHEN and CDR2 SYDVKM. The CDR3 extends over 12 amino acids. CDR3 nucleotides: TGTGCCAGCAGTTTGATAAGGGGCGAGCAGTACTTC. This translates into CASSLIRGEQYF.

The chain has TRBV6-6 and TRBJ2-2; 11 nucleotides agree with TRBD1. J lost 9 bases, V lost 4 bases, and 7 bases had no gene match. CDR3 length: 15 residues. The germline V gene encodes CDR1 MNHNY and CDR2 SVGAGI (reference sequence). CDR3 amino acids: CASSLGQGELRELFF. In nucleotides, the CDR3 is TGTGCCAGCAGTTTGGGACAGGGGGAGTTAAGGGAGCTGTTTTTT.

The V gene is TRBV12-3 or TRBV12-4, the J gene TRBJ1-1; the D gene is possibly TRBD1 (5 bases). The CDR3 totals 12 residues. Trimming pared 2 bases from V and 11 bases from J, leaving 12 bases between. CDR3 nucleotide sequence: TGTGCCAGCAGTTTACCGGGACTGCGGGCTTTCTTT. Its protein is CASSLPGLRAFF.

This clone showed up just once. The CDR3 region has the DNA TGTGCCAGCAGTGAAACCGGAAGGTATGGCTACACCTTC. Translated, it gives CASSETGRYGYTF. The rearrangement uses TRBV6-1 and TRBJ1-2, with D uncertain. The V and J ends lost 2 bases and 5 bases respectively, with 9 bases between them. The CDR3 length is 13 residues. The germline gives CDR1 MNHNS, CDR2 SASEGT.

This rearrangement joins TRBV25-1 to TRBJ1-2, with a weak D call TRBD1 (5 bases). The V gene lost 3 bases and the J gene lost 3 bases, with 20 bases spanning the gap. This CDR3 is built from 17 residues. Germline-derived CDR1 and CDR2 are MGHDK and SYGVNS. Here the CDR3 reads CASSDPRRDLSHYGYTF. For the CDR3, the DNA is TGTGCCAGCAGTGATCCTCGCCGGGACCTCAGCCACTATGGCTACACCTTC.

The table lists this clone with a count of one. V and J are TRBV6-5 and TRBJ2-1; a possible D gene is TRBD1 (6 bases). CDR3 size: 13 residues. CDR1 and CDR2 from the germline V gene are MNHEY and SVGAGI. V was trimmed by 5 bases and J by 7 bases, leaving 12 bases between them. The CDR3 bases are TGTGCCAGCAGTAACAGGGTTTGGAATGAGCAGTTCTTC. This encodes CASSNRVWNEQFF.

CDR3 nucleotide sequence: TGTGCCAGCACCCCCGGGACTAGCGGATACGAGCAGTACTTC. This translates into CASTPGTSGYEQYF. This rearrangement joins TRBV28 to TRBJ2-7; 11 nucleotides agree with TRBD2. The length of the CDR3 is 14 residues. Germline V lookup: CDR1 MDHEN, CDR2 SYDVKM. After removal of 7 bases from V and 4 bases from J, the junction contained 6 bases not matched to a gene. Complete variable domain (other parts from reference TRBV28 and TRBJ2-7): DVKVTQSSRYLVKRTGEKVFLECVQDMDHENMFWYRQDPGLGLRLIYFSYDVKMKEKGDIPEGYSVSREKKERFSLILESASTNQTSMYLCASTPGTSGYEQYFGPGTRLTVT.

The rearrangement links TRBV7-8 to TRBJ1-2, with 7 bases that match TRBD1. Losses at the gene ends were 7 bases for V and 0 bases for J; bases not matched to a gene: 5. The CDR3 covers 14 residues. The germline V gene encodes CDR1 SGHVS and CDR2 FQNEAQ. The CDR3 DNA follows: TGTGCCAGCACAGGGGGGACACCTAACTATGGCTACACCTTC. Translated, it gives CASTGGTPNYGYTF.